These 18 T cell receptor beta chains share one sample of origin, sequenced in a study of cytomegalovirus exposure and HLA in healthy donors. The PCR was carried out with 60 Vbeta primers and 13 Jbeta primers. Here immunoSEQ multiplex PCR was the method, and the copy in TCRdb shows in-frame clones only, minus some. The repertoire has 110,000 to 150,000 clones, 77% of them found once; the top ten carry 1.5% to 2%. Source material: PBMCs. The receptors derive from a female donor in good health and CMV-seronegative.

The rearrangement joins TRBV28 to TRBJ2-2; 7 bases fit TRBD2. The junction had 9 bases not matched to a gene; V was cut back by 4 bases and J by 4 bases. The CDR3 is 16 amino acids. Germline-derived CDR1 and CDR2 are MDHEN and SYDVKM. CDR3: CASSSEGGPGTGELFF. The CDR3 coding sequence is TGTGCCAGCAGTTCAGAGGGAGGGCCGGGCACCGGGGAGCTGTTTTTT.

This clone was seen just once. This chain uses TRBV5-5 with TRBJ1-2; D gene unclear. CDR1 is SGHKS and CDR2 is YYEKEE in the germline V gene (reference sequence). The CDR3 has 13 residues. Deletions cut 0 bases from V and 4 bases from J, with 7 bases between. Here the CDR3 reads CASSLDDIYGYTF. CDR3 nucleotides: TGTGCCAGCAGCTTGGACGACATCTATGGCTACACCTTC.

This clone was recorded a few times. V usage is TRBV5-1 and J usage is TRBJ1-1, with a weak D call TRBD1 (6 bases). This CDR3 region has 15 residues. Germline CDR1 is SGHRS and CDR2 is YFSETQ. V was trimmed by 4 bases and J by 1 base, leaving 14 bases between them. The CDR3 nucleotides are TGCGCCAGCAGCCCGAACACAGGGTCGAACACTGAAGCTTTCTTT. This encodes CASSPNTGSNTEAFF.

The chain recombines TRBV6-1 with TRBJ1-5; D might be TRBD1 (6 bases). Per germline, CDR1 MNHNS and CDR2 SASEGT. CDR3 length equals 15 residues. V lost 6 bases, J lost 9 bases, and 21 bases lay in between. The CDR3 loop reads CASRLRGSSYGPQHF. The DNA for the CDR3 is TGTGCCAGCAGACTAAGGGGGTCCTCCTATGGGCCCCAGCATTTT.

The genes are TRBV14 and TRBJ1-1; TRBD1 matches at 9 bases. The CDR3 loop spans 20 amino acids. The J segment lost 1 base and the V segment lost 1 base, leaving 16 bases of the junction unmatched. From germline, CDR1 is SGHDN and CDR2 FVKESK. CDR3 residues: CASSQAQTQGARGRNTEAFF. CDR3 DNA: TGTGCCAGCAGCCAAGCGCAAACACAGGGGGCGAGGGGAAGGAACACTGAAGCTTTCTTT.

The chain carries TRBV27 and TRBJ2-7, with a tentative D call TRBD1 (6 bases). V was trimmed by 5 bases and J by 1 base, leaving 18 bases between them. CDR3 length equals 16 residues. Germline CDR1 is MNHEY and CDR2 is SMNVEV (reference sequence). As DNA, the CDR3 is TGTGCCAGCAGTCCTAAAACGGGACATTTTTCCTACGAGCAGTACTTC. It translates to CASSPKTGHFSYEQYF.

The rearrangement links TRBV11-1 to TRBJ2-3; TRBD1 matches at 9 bases. The CDR3 contains 16 residues. Germline-derived CDR1 and CDR2 are SGHAT and FQDESV (reference sequence). V trimming: 5 bases; J trimming: 2 bases; junction bases outside the gene matches: 8. The CDR3 DNA reads as TGTGCCAGCAGCCCAGGACAGGGGCGAACCACAGATACGCAGTATTTT. It translates to CASSPGQGRTTDTQYF.

The chain is built from TRBV4-1 and TRBJ2-1; the match to TRBD1 covers 8 bases. The CDR3 totals 15 residues. CDR1 is MGHRA and CDR2 is YSYEKL in the germline V gene. The junction had 8 bases not matched to a gene; V was cut back by 3 bases and J by 7 bases. CDR3 protein: CASSHRQGMWNEQFF. CDR3 coding DNA: TGCGCCAGCAGCCATAGACAGGGGATGTGGAATGAGCAGTTCTTC.

The chain couples TRBV9 to TRBJ1-1, with D possibly TRBD1 on 5 matching bases. CDR1 and CDR2 from the germline V gene are SGDLS and YYNGEE. CDR3 size: 13 residues. The V end was cut by 4 bases, the J end by 1 base, with 8 bases between. The CDR3 is CASSFGGNTEAFF. The CDR3 nucleotides read TGTGCCAGCAGCTTCGGGGGGAACACTGAAGCTTTCTTT.

The chain employs TRBV2 and TRBJ1-2; D may be TRBD1 (5 bases). Per the germline V gene, CDR1 is SNHLY and CDR2 is FYNNEI. V was cut by 0 bases and J by 6 bases, with 17 bases left in between. The CDR3 loop spans 16 amino acids. DNA of the CDR3: TGTGCCAGCAGTGAAGCCCCCGGGAGGGGTGGGAATGGCTACACCTTC. It specifies CASSEAPGRGGNGYTF.

Concerning this clone itself: An end of the junction differs from the germline gene, which may be a read error. V is TRBV7-7 and J is TRBJ2-2, with 7 bases aligning to TRBD2. The CDR3 extends over 17 amino acids. CDR1 and CDR2 from the germline V gene are SSHAT and FNYEAQ (reference sequence). CDR3 sequence: CASSRGAGLLNTGELFF. The CDR3 DNA follows: TGTGCTAGCAGTCGCGGGGCGGGACTACTAAACACCGGGGAGCTGTTTTTT.

The chain combines TRBV9 with TRBJ2-7; D perhaps matches TRBD1 (6 bases). There are 13 residues in the CDR3. V was pared by 3 bases and J by 0 bases, with 7 bases between. CDR1 and CDR2 (germline): SGDLS, YYNGEE. CDR3: CASSADSSYEQYF. The CDR3 DNA reads as TGTGCCAGCAGCGCGGACAGCTCCTACGAGCAGTACTTC.

The chain links TRBV28 to TRBJ2-3, with D maybe TRBD2 (6 bases). Trimming pared 3 bases from V and 5 bases from J, leaving 21 bases between. The CDR3 is 17 residues long. Germline V gene lookup returns CDR1 MDHEN and CDR2 SYDVKM. The CDR3 reads CASSFPTLGRFGDTQYF. The CDR3, as DNA: TGTGCCAGCAGTTTCCCAACCCTAGGGAGGTTTGGAGATACGCAGTATTTT.

This chain uses TRBV11-3 with TRBJ1-1; D is unresolved. The germline V gene has CDR1 SGHNT and CDR2 YENEEA. The CDR3 length is 16 residues. Trimming took off 7 bases at V and 1 base at J, with 19 bases between the two ends. The CDR3: CASTWTKVSGNTEAFF. The CDR3 DNA follows: TGTGCCAGCACCTGGACGAAGGTCAGCGGGAACACTGAAGCTTTCTTT.

This clone was seen only a few times. This sequence joins TRBV7-9 and TRBJ1-2, with a weak D call TRBD1 (5 bases). The CDR3 loop spans 13 amino acids. The ends were cut back, 8 bases at V and 7 bases at J, with 17 bases in the middle. Germline CDR1 is SEHNR and CDR2 is FQNEAQ (reference sequence). The CDR3 protein is CASLGHGFCGYTF. Here the CDR3 DNA reads TGTGCCAGCCTAGGACACGGGTTTTGTGGCTACACCTTC.

This chain joins TRBV7-8 and TRBJ2-3; 9 bases agree with TRBD2. This CDR3 contains 16 residues. The germline V gene has CDR1 SGHVS and CDR2 FQNEAQ. V lost 6 bases and J lost 7; bases outside the gene matches: 14. In DNA, the CDR3 is TGTGCCAGCAGTTTTGGGGATAGCGGGAGTGGAAATACGCAGTATTTT. This gives the protein CASSFGDSGSGNTQYF. Supplemented by reference TRBV7-8 and TRBJ2-3, the full variable domain reads GAGVSQSPRYKVAKRGQDVALRCDPISGHVSLFWYQQALGQGPEFLTYFQNEAQLDKSGLPSDRFFAERPEGSVSTLKIQRTQQEDSAVYLCASSFGDSGSGNTQYFGPGTRLTVL.

This sequence joins TRBV28 and TRBJ2-3; 11 bases map to TRBD2. The junction had 11 bases not matched to a gene; V was cut back by 6 bases and J by 6 bases. The CDR3 covers 16 residues. Germline CDR1 and CDR2: MDHEN and SYDVKM. In nucleotides, the CDR3 is TGTGCCAGCAGCCCCGAACTAGCGGGAGCTGGGGATACGCAGTATTTT. It encodes CASSPELAGAGDTQYF. The full variable domain, with the rest looked up from reference TRBV28 and TRBJ2-3, is DVKVTQSSRYLVKRTGEKVFLECVQDMDHENMFWYRQDPGLGLRLIYFSYDVKMKEKGDIPEGYSVSREKKERFSLILESASTNQTSMYLCASSPELAGAGDTQYFGPGTRLTVL.

This chain links TRBV18 with TRBJ2-3; no clear D. This CDR3 is 11 amino acids long. CDR1 KGHSH and CDR2 LQKENI come from the germline V gene. V lost 3 bases and J 6 bases, leaving 4 bases between the germline ends. As DNA, the CDR3 is TGTGCCAGCTCACCCGGGGATACGCAGTATTTT. As protein: CASSPGDTQYF. The whole variable domain, filled in from reference TRBV18 and TRBJ2-3, reads NAGVMQNPRHLVRRRGQEARLRCSPMKGHSHVYWYRQLPEEGLKFMVYLQKENIIDESGMPKERFSAEFPKEGPSILRIQQVVRGDSAAYFCASSPGDTQYFGPGTRLTVL.